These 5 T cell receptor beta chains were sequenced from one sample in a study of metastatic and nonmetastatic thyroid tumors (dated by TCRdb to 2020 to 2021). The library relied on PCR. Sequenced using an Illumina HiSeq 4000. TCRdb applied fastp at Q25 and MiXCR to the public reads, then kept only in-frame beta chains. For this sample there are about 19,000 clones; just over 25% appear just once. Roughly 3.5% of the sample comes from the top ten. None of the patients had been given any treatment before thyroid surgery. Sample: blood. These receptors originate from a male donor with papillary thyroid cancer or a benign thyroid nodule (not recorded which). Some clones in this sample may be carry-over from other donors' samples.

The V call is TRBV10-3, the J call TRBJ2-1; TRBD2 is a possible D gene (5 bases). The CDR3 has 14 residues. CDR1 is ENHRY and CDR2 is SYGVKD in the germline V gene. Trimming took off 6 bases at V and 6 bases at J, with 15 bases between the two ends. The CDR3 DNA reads TGTGCCATCAGAAACCCTCCGGGATCCAATGAGCAGTTCTTC. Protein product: CAIRNPPGSNEQFF.

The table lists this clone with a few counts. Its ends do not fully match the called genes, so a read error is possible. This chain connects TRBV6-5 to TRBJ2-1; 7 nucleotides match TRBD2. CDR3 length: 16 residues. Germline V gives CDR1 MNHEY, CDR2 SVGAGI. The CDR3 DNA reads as TGTGCCAGCAGTGACTCTGCGGGAGACCCCTACAATGAGCAGTTCTTC. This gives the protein CASSDSAGDPYNEQFF.

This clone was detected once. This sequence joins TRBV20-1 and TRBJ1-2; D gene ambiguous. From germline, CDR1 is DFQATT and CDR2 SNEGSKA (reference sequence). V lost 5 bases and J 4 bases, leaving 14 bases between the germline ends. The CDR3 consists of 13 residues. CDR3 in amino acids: CSAQIPGLYGYTF. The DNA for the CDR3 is TGCAGTGCTCAAATTCCGGGCCTCTATGGCTACACCTTC.

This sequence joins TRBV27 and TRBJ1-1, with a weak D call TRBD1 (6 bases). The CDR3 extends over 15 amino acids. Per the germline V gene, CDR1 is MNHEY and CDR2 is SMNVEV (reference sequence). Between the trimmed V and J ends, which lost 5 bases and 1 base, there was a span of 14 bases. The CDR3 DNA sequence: TGTGCCAGCAGTGTCAGGGGTCTGGGGAACACTGAAGCTTTCTTT. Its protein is CASSVRGLGNTEAFF.

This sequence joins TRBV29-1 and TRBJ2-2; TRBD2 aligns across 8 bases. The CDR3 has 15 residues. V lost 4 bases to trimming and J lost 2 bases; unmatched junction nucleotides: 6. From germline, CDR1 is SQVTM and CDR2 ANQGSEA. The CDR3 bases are TGCAGCGTTGCCATTAGCGGGATAAACACCGGGGAGCTGTTTTTT. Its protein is CSVAISGINTGELFF.